This is a list of T cell receptor beta chains from one sample in a study of blood T cell repertoires in COVID-19. The assay was immunoSEQ multiplex PCR, and TCRdb's table has in-frame clones only and misses some. The data hold a few hundred thousand clones, with 65% to 90% observed a single time. The sequenced sample was peripheral blood. Source of these receptors: a woman aged 55 to 70 with COVID-19, enrolled during active disease. The conserved cysteine and the conserved F or W are not part of the CDR3 here. The D gene is left open where the match is weak.

TRBV7-9	TRBJ2-7	TRBD1	ASSRDRSYEQY
TRBV28	TRBJ1-2	TRBD1	ASSSTGAPSGGYT
TRBV27	TRBJ2-6	-	ASSFGSSSGANVLT
TRBV5-4	TRBJ2-6	-	ASSSQWAYSGANVLT
TRBV2	TRBJ1-3	-	ASSGGEGPASSGNTIY
TRBV9	TRBJ1-2	TRBD1	ASSARTGKDYGYT
TRBV19	TRBJ2-7	TRBD1	ASSRTGTYEQY
TRBV12-5	TRBJ2-6	-	ASGLFSGAGANVLT
TRBV18	TRBJ1-4	TRBD1	ASSPGQGDEKLF
TRBV30	TRBJ1-4	-	AWTGPLNEKLF
TRBV7-8	TRBJ2-5	TRBD2	ASSLGRLAGPETQY
TRBV6-2/TRBV6-3	TRBJ2-1	TRBD2	ASSLGRAGSSYNEQF
TRBV5-1	TRBJ2-7	TRBD1	ASSSRPGQGTYEQY
TRBV11-2	TRBJ2-3	TRBD2	ASRRAGGGTDTQY
TRBV19	TRBJ2-5	TRBD1	ASSPRDSPKGTQY
TRBV2	TRBJ1-1	-	ASSESGQGYTEAF
TRBV18	TRBJ1-2	TRBD1	ASSPEGAGYGYT
TRBV7-2	TRBJ2-7	-	ASSLEGGGSYEQY
TRBV18	TRBJ1-2	TRBD1	ASSQGASLGYGYT
TRBV30	TRBJ2-2	TRBD2	AWKVRGAALTGELF
TRBV13	TRBJ1-6	-	ASSLSGSYNSPLH
TRBV10-3	TRBJ2-1	TRBD1	AIGQEPGNEQF
TRBV3-1/TRBV3-2	TRBJ1-1	-	ASSRAFTEAF
TRBV18	TRBJ1-4	TRBD1	ASSPRQGLAALNEKLF
TRBV19	TRBJ2-7	-	ASTAGVGSYEQY
TRBV4-1	TRBJ2-3	TRBD2	ASSHLGPWGAGATDTQY
TRBV11-2	TRBJ2-6	TRBD2	ASSLVASGASGANVLT
TRBV5-5	TRBJ1-1	-	ASSSYRNTEAF
TRBV5-6	TRBJ1-1	-	ASSPPQGWNTEAF
TRBV6-2/TRBV6-3	TRBJ2-7	TRBD1	ASSYTVTGYEQY
TRBV5-6	TRBJ2-7	TRBD1	ASSPGQDEQY
TRBV2	TRBJ2-5	-	ASSGDGVGTQY
TRBV5-6	TRBJ1-1	TRBD1	ASSVIPGQGALSNTEAF
TRBV18	TRBJ1-1	TRBD1	ASSPRQGRGGNTEAF
TRBV7-2	TRBJ2-1	TRBD2	ASSLVLAGGSSYNEQF
TRBV14	TRBJ1-1	-	ASSPPLRRGHNTEAF
TRBV5-1	TRBJ2-7	TRBD1	ASSLTGQGYEQY
TRBV3-1/TRBV3-2	TRBJ1-4	-	ASSRPGLGANEKLF
TRBV7-9	TRBJ2-1	-	ASSGGYNEQF
TRBV9	TRBJ1-2	-	ASSVGQGYLYGYT
TRBV23-1	TRBJ2-3	-	ASSQSETVLSTDTQY
TRBV5-1	TRBJ2-7	TRBD1	ASGTGTGYEQY
TRBV5-6	TRBJ1-3	-	ASSSVGGYSGNTIY
TRBV6-5	TRBJ1-1	TRBD1	ASTPNRGYFSEAF
TRBV29-1	TRBJ1-1	-	SGLTRRGGEAF
TRBV10-2	TRBJ2-3	TRBD2	ASTAGLAGAGDTQY
TRBV5-1	TRBJ1-2	TRBD1	ASSLEGGQGIGGYT
TRBV6-2/TRBV6-3	TRBJ2-4	TRBD2	ASSYEAGGPEAKNIQY
TRBV19	TRBJ2-5	-	ASSIGGSQETQY
TRBV3-1/TRBV3-2	TRBJ1-2	-	ASSQGQGRSYGYT
TRBV5-4	TRBJ1-2	-	ASSLSSALLGYGYT
TRBV3-1/TRBV3-2	TRBJ2-1	-	ASSQLASYNEQF
TRBV11-2	TRBJ2-3	-	ASSLYLSDTQY
TRBV5-1	TRBJ2-3	TRBD2	ASSDSGGLGDTQY
TRBV5-1	TRBJ1-4	-	ASSLEGEGEDEKLF
TRBV6-6	TRBJ2-6	TRBD1	ASSPYLFTGESSGANVLT
TRBV18	TRBJ1-4	TRBD1	ASSLGTGSEKLF
TRBV6-6	TRBJ1-2	TRBD1	ASSPLVLTGGSLYGYT